One sample yielded the 20 T cell receptor beta chains listed below, sequenced in a study of cytomegalovirus exposure and HLA in healthy donors. PCR primers comprised 60 Vbeta and 13 Jbeta primers. TCRdb keeps only in-frame clones here, not all; method: immunoSEQ multiplex PCR. The data contain around 200,000 clones, 74% of them singletons. Source material: PBMCs. Receptors originate from a woman in her 30s in good health and CMV-seropositive.

In its sample, this clone was seen once. One junction end does not reproduce the germline sequence, and a read error may be involved. The chain employs TRBV14 and TRBJ2-4, with TRBD1 identical over 8 bases. From germline, CDR1 is SGHDN and CDR2 FVKESK. The CDR3 is 10 amino acids. CDR3 sequence (DNA): TGTGCCAGCAGCGCCCGGGACAGGACCTTC. It encodes CASSARDRTF.

The chain employs TRBV6-1 and TRBJ1-2; TRBD1 might be the D (6 bases). Trimming took 4 bases from V and 0 from J, leaving 9 bases between them. This CDR3 is 14 amino acids long. CDR1 MNHNS and CDR2 SASEGT come from the germline V gene. In DNA, the CDR3 is TGTGCCAGCAGTGGGGACAACCCTAACTATGGCTACACCTTC. This encodes CASSGDNPNYGYTF.

There are a few counts of this clone. The rearrangement links TRBV7-2 to TRBJ2-1, with 9 bases fitting TRBD2. CDR1 and CDR2 from the germline V gene are SGHTA and FQGNSA. V lost 4 bases and J lost 4; bases outside the gene matches: 2. The CDR3 covers 14 residues. DNA for the CDR3: TGTGCCAGCAGCTCGGGACTAGCTTACAATGAGCAGTTCTTC. Its translation: CASSSGLAYNEQFF.

This clone was seen only once. V gene TRBV5-4 combines with J gene TRBJ2-2; no reliable D call. Germline CDR1 is SGHNT and CDR2 is YYREEE (reference sequence). The V and J ends lost 4 bases and 2 bases respectively, with 15 bases between them. This CDR3 has 16 amino acids. The DNA for the CDR3 is TGTGCCAGCAGCCCCTTAAGTGGGCCTAACACCGGGGAGCTGTTTTTT. Protein: CASSPLSGPNTGELFF.

This clone has more than one count but fewer than ten. The CDR3, as DNA: TGTGCCAGCAGTTCCAGGGGTACGGGCTACGAGCAGTACTTC. Translation gives CASSSRGTGYEQYF. The V and J genes are TRBV27 and TRBJ2-7; TRBD1 might be the D (6 bases). This CDR3 is 14 amino acids long. Germline V gives CDR1 MNHEY, CDR2 SMNVEV (reference sequence). V was clipped by 4 bases and J by 3 bases, with 13 bases between them.

This rearrangement joins TRBV5-4 to TRBJ2-1; the D is unclear. The CDR3 has 14 residues. CDR1 and CDR2 from the germline V gene are SGHNT and YYREEE (reference sequence). V dropped 3 bases and J dropped 8 bases, with 15 bases sitting between them. CDR3 sequence reads: CASSSPLVLDEQFF. DNA of the CDR3: TGTGCCAGCAGCTCTCCTCTAGTATTAGATGAGCAGTTCTTC.

DNA of the CDR3: TGTGCCAGCAGCTCCACCACCAGGGAAGGGGGAGTGTGGAATGAGCAGTTCTTC. Its protein is CASSSTTREGGVWNEQFF. The chain carries TRBV7-9 and TRBJ2-1; a possible D gene is TRBD1 (6 bases). V lost 4 bases to trimming and J lost 7 bases, with 26 bases between them. The length of the CDR3 is 18 residues. The germline V gene has CDR1 SEHNR and CDR2 FQNEAQ (reference sequence).

This sequence joins TRBV19 and TRBJ2-2; 9 nucleotides match TRBD1. Germline V CDR1 and CDR2: LNHDA, SQIVND (reference sequence). The CDR3 has 17 amino acids. V lost 6 bases and J lost 5; bases outside the gene matches: 13. CDR3 sequence: CASRRGGTGSGTGELFF. The CDR3 DNA follows: TGTGCCAGTAGGCGAGGGGGGACAGGGTCGGGGACCGGGGAGCTGTTTTTT.

The V gene is TRBV6-5, the J gene TRBJ2-1; a weak D match, TRBD1 (5 bases). Germline CDR1 reads MNHEY; CDR2 reads SVGAGI. Trimming took off 2 bases at V and 4 bases at J, with 12 bases between the two ends. The CDR3 is 15 residues long. The DNA for the CDR3 is TGTGCCAGCAGTTACGGGCGCAGGGTTTACAATGAGCAGTTCTTC. Its protein product is CASSYGRRVYNEQFF.

Concerning this clone: The same CDR3 can be traced to other DNA sequences in this sample. The gene calls are TRBV28 and TRBJ2-7, with TRBD1 as a possible D gene (5 bases). This CDR3 has 14 residues. The germline V and J ends were trimmed by 4 bases and 1 base, with 11 bases remaining between them. The germline CDR1 and CDR2 sequences are MDHEN and SYDVKM. The CDR3 DNA reads TGTGCCAGCAGTTCCGCAACAGGATCCTACGAGCAGTACTTC. Translated, it gives CASSSATGSYEQYF.

This clone turned up a few times. This chain joins TRBV27 and TRBJ2-7, with 9 nucleotides matching TRBD2. Germline CDR1 MNHEY, CDR2 SMNVEV (reference sequence). The CDR3 has 15 residues. V was clipped by 7 bases and J by 3 bases; unmatched bases: 10. In DNA, the CDR3 is TGTGCCAGCATGCGGGAGGGCCGGGCTCTCTACGAGCAGTACTTC. Protein product: CASMREGRALYEQYF.

This chain joins TRBV2 and TRBJ2-4; D is possibly TRBD1 (6 bases). This CDR3 is built from 11 residues. From germline, CDR1 is SNHLY and CDR2 FYNNEI. The ends were cut back, 5 bases at V and 14 bases at J, with 13 bases in the middle. The CDR3 DNA reads TGTGCCAGCAGTTCCCGGGACACGGAGTACTTC. It is translated as CASSSRDTEYF.

This clone has a handful of counts. This chain connects TRBV6-5 to TRBJ1-1; D gene ambiguous. The CDR3 runs 14 residues. Trimming pared 0 bases from V and 1 base from J, leaving 6 bases between. Per germline, CDR1 MNHEY and CDR2 SVGAGI. CDR3 loop: CASSYSAENTEAFF. CDR3 in DNA: TGTGCCAGCAGTTACTCGGCGGAGAACACTGAAGCTTTCTTT.

CDR3 nucleotide sequence: TGTGCCAGCAGTTTCCCAAGGGGGGGGTTTGTGAAGACCCAGTACTTC. Translated, it gives CASSFPRGGFVKTQYF. The chain has TRBV28 and TRBJ2-5; a weak D match, TRBD2 (7 bases). There are 16 residues in the CDR3. Germline CDR1 is MDHEN and CDR2 is SYDVKM. V was clipped by 3 bases and J by 6 bases, with 20 bases between them.

The V and J genes are TRBV28 and TRBJ2-1; 11 bases line up with TRBD2. V lost 6 bases and J lost 2; bases outside the gene matches: 0. The CDR3 has 14 residues. CDR1 is MDHEN and CDR2 is SYDVKM in the germline V gene. This CDR3 reads CASRGLAAYNEQFF. The CDR3 nucleotides are TGTGCCAGCAGGGGACTAGCGGCCTACAATGAGCAGTTCTTC.

The gene calls are TRBV18 and TRBJ2-7; TRBD1 matches at 7 bases. This CDR3 is 15 amino acids long. Per germline, CDR1 KGHSH and CDR2 LQKENI. V gave up 5 bases and J gave up 6 bases; unmatched junction bases: 13. The DNA of the CDR3 is TGTGCCAGCTCATTAACTGAATCCGGGACAGCCGAGCAGTACTTC. This gives the protein CASSLTESGTAEQYF.

V gene TRBV6-5 combines with J gene TRBJ2-3; TRBD2 matches 13 bases. V trimming: 11 bases; J trimming: 4 bases; junction bases outside the gene matches: 6. In germline, CDR1 is MNHEY, CDR2 SVGAGI. The CDR3 has 14 residues. For the CDR3, the DNA is TGTGCCGCCCGGACTAGCGGGAGTTCAGATACGCAGTATTTT. Its translation: CAARTSGSSDTQYF.

This chain uses TRBV28 with TRBJ1-2, with D unresolved. The CDR3 totals 12 residues. The germline V gene encodes CDR1 MDHEN and CDR2 SYDVKM. V was cut by 6 bases and J by 1 base, with 6 bases left in between. The CDR3 sequence is CASSQINYGYTF. The CDR3 bases are TGTGCCAGCAGCCAGATTAACTATGGCTACACCTTC.

The V gene is TRBV7-2, the J gene TRBJ2-1; TRBD2 aligns across 12 bases. V was clipped by 5 bases and J by 8 bases; unmatched bases: 4. The CDR3 contains 14 residues. In germline, CDR1 is SGHTA, CDR2 FQGNSA. The CDR3 DNA follows: TGTGCCAGCAGCCCGACTAGCGGGAGCCATGAGCAGTTCTTC. Its protein product is CASSPTSGSHEQFF.

The chain is built from TRBV2 and TRBJ2-7; the match to TRBD2 covers 9 bases. The CDR3 is 15 amino acids. J was trimmed by 7 bases and V by 8 bases; bases with no gene match: 15. Germline V gene data show CDR1 as SNHLY and CDR2 as FYNNEI. The CDR3 loop is CASALAGFNLIEQYF. CDR3 DNA: TGTGCCAGCGCACTAGCGGGTTTCAATTTGATAGAGCAGTACTTC.